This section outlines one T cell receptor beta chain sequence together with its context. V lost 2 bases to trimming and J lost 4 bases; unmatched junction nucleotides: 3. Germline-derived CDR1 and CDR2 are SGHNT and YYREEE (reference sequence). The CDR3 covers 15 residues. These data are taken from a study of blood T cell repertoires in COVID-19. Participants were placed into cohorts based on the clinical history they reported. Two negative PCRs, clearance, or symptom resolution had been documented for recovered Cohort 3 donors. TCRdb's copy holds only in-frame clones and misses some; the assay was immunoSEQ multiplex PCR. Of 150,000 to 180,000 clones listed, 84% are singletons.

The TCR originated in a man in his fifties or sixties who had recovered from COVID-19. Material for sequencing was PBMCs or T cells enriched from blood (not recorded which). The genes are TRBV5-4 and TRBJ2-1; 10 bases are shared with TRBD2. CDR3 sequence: CASSFSSGGYNEQFF. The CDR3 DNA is TGTGCCAGCAGCTTCTCTAGCGGGGGATACAATGAGCAGTTCTTC.